Below are 29 T cell receptor beta chains sequenced from a single sample in a study of T-cell reconstitution after alpha-beta-depleted transplantation in children. It was with unique molecular identifiers that the TCRbeta library was prepared. TCRdb reanalysed the PCR reads using MiXCR and keeps one entry per CDR3 protein. The repertoire holds fewer than 5,500 distinct CDR3 sequences, about 26% seen once, with around 30% in the top ten. The starting material was PBMCs, mostly from graft donor cells, obtained 60 days after TCRalphabeta/CD19-depleted stem cell transplant. Receptors were obtained from a boy younger than two who had a stem cell transplant for SCID, so the T cells may come from the graft donor.

This clonotype was observed many times. The V gene is TRBV10-1, the J gene TRBJ2-5, with a possible D match to TRBD1 (5 bases). The CDR3 loop spans 20 amino acids. Trimming cost V 2 bases and J 1 base, with 26 bases left between them. Germline V gene sequence: CDR1 WNHNN, CDR2 SYGVQD (reference sequence). The DNA for the CDR3 is TGCGCCAGCAGTGAGACGTGGCCCCGGAAGATGACAGACTCCCAAGAGACCCAGTACTTC. Its translation is CASSETWPRKMTDSQETQYF.

At least ten counts were recorded for this clonotype. The chain couples TRBV5-1 to TRBJ2-3, with D perhaps TRBD1 or TRBD2 (5 bases each). CDR1 and CDR2 from the germline V gene are SGHRS and YFSETQ. Trimming took 2 bases from V and 1 from J, leaving 11 bases between them. The CDR3 length is 15 residues. The CDR3 sequence is CASSFEGRGTDTQYF. The CDR3 nucleotides read TGCGCCAGCAGCTTTGAGGGACGGGGCACAGATACGCAGTATTTT.

This clonotype was seen at least ten times. The rearrangement links TRBV6-2 or TRBV6-3 to TRBJ2-7, with D perhaps TRBD2 (5 bases). CDR1 is MNHEY, CDR2 SVGEGT, per germline. The CDR3 loop spans 12 amino acids. V was shortened by 7 bases and J by 2 bases, with 9 bases between the two germline ends. Written as DNA, the CDR3 is TGTGCCAGCATGGGAGTTACCTACGAGCAGTACTTC. Its translation: CASMGVTYEQYF.

The sample holds many counts of this clonotype. The V and J genes are TRBV15 and TRBJ2-7, with a possible D match to TRBD1 (5 bases). V was shortened by 5 bases and J by 6 bases, with 17 bases between the two germline ends. Germline values: CDR1 LNHNV, CDR2 YYDKDF (reference sequence). The CDR3 loop spans 14 amino acids. The CDR3 spells CATSLSTEFAEQYF. CDR3 bases: TGTGCCACCAGCTTGTCGACAGAGTTCGCCGAGCAGTACTTC.

In this sample, this clonotype turned up many times. The chain couples TRBV7-2 to TRBJ2-1, with 12 bases aligning to TRBD2. This CDR3 is built from 19 residues. The V segment lost 2 bases and the J segment 0 bases; nucleotides outside the gene matches: 8. Germline CDR1 is SGHTA and CDR2 is FQGNSA. The CDR3 loop is CASSLKPSGGVASYNEQFF. CDR3 sequence (DNA): TGTGCCAGCAGCTTAAAGCCTAGCGGGGGGGTCGCCTCCTACAATGAGCAGTTCTTC.

In this sample, this clonotype turned up many times. The chain links TRBV4-1 to TRBJ1-1; D is ambiguous. The length of the CDR3 is 16 residues. Trimming shortened V by 4 bases and J by 1 base, and 16 bases separated the two germline ends. From germline, CDR1 is MGHRA and CDR2 YSYEKL. This chain's CDR3 is CASSPRRYFKNTEAFF. The CDR3, as DNA: TGCGCCAGCAGCCCTCGCAGGTACTTTAAGAACACTGAAGCTTTCTTT.

This chain uses TRBV28 with TRBJ1-2; no firm D call. The CDR3 has 13 residues. V shed 10 bases and J shed 7 bases, with 19 bases lying between them. Germline lookup yields CDR1 MDHEN and CDR2 SYDVKM. The CDR3 DNA follows: TGTGCCATGAGCCACGGACTTATCTGTGGCTACACCTTC. As protein: CAMSHGLICGYTF.

The table lists this clonotype with many counts. CDR3 nucleotides: TGTGCCATCAGTGGAGGGACAGGGGGCCCGGGGGCTAATGAAAAACTGTTTTTT. The encoded protein is CAISGGTGGPGANEKLFF. V and J are TRBV10-3 and TRBJ1-4, with 12 positions matching TRBD1. Germline V CDR1 and CDR2: ENHRY, SYGVKD. Trimming cost V 4 bases and J 3 bases; bases outside gene matches: 9. The CDR3 consists of 18 residues.

This clonotype is medium-sized (0.01 to 0.1%) within its sample. This chain links TRBV5-8 with TRBJ2-3; D gene unclear. CDR3 length: 15 amino acids. The germline V and J ends were trimmed by 6 bases and 0 bases, with 14 bases remaining between them. Per the germline V gene, CDR1 is SGHTS and CDR2 is YDEGEE. The CDR3 sequence: CASIWEAASTDTQYF. DNA of the CDR3: TGTGCCAGCATCTGGGAAGCAGCTAGCACAGATACGCAGTATTTT.

By sample share, this clonotype is medium-sized (0.01 to 0.1%). The V and J genes are TRBV15 and TRBJ2-7; TRBD1 matches at 7 bases. With V trimmed by 1 base and J by 3 bases, 3 bases remained unmatched. From germline, CDR1 is LNHNV and CDR2 YYDKDF (reference sequence). The CDR3 is 14 amino acids. CDR3 bases: TGTGCCACCAGCAGAGGGGGACAGATCTACGAGCAGTACTTC. Translating gives CATSRGGQIYEQYF. The variable domain in full, with the rest retrieved from reference TRBV15 and TRBJ2-7, is DAMVIQNPRYQVTQFGKPVTLSCSQTLNHNVMYWYQQKSSQAPKLLFHYYDKDFNNEADTPDNFQSRRPNTSFCFLDIRSPGLGDTAMYLCATSRGGQIYEQYFGPGTRLTVT.

In its sample, this clonotype was seen many times. This rearrangement joins TRBV5-8 to TRBJ1-2, with 7 bases matching TRBD1. V lost 4 bases, J lost 4 bases, and 4 bases stayed unmatched. Germline V gene lookup returns CDR1 SGHTS and CDR2 YDEGEE. This CDR3 has 13 amino acids. CDR3 coding DNA: TGTGCCAGCAGCCGTCGGGACAGCTATGGCTACACCTTC. Its translation: CASSRRDSYGYTF.

This clonotype showed up many times. The chain couples TRBV2 to TRBJ2-1, with TRBD1 matching over 8 bases. After removal of 5 bases from V and 3 bases from J, the junction contained 6 bases not matched to a gene. Germline assignment: CDR1 SNHLY and CDR2 FYNNEI. The CDR3 spans 15 residues. CDR3 sequence: CASSPAGTGYNEQFF. CDR3 bases: TGTGCCAGCAGTCCGGCCGGGACAGGCTACAATGAGCAGTTCTTC.

The V and J genes are TRBV24-1 and TRBJ2-1; D is perhaps TRBD2 (6 bases). The germline gives CDR1 KGHDR, CDR2 SFDVKD. The CDR3 runs to 17 residues. Trimming pared 0 bases from V and 1 base from J, leaving 12 bases between. The CDR3 DNA is TGTGCCACCAGTGATTTGGACCCAGGGAGGTCCTACAATGAGCAGTTCTTC. Translating gives CATSDLDPGRSYNEQFF.

This clonotype was counted between two and nine times. The chain is built from TRBV5-6 and TRBJ2-7; D gene ambiguous. Trimming cost V 7 bases and J 0 bases, with 14 bases left between them. The CDR3 length is 14 residues. The germline V gene has CDR1 SGHDT and CDR2 YYEEEE. CDR3: CASGTGLFSYEQYF. The CDR3 bases are TGTGCCAGCGGCACCGGGCTGTTCTCCTACGAGCAGTACTTC.

The sample holds one count of this clonotype. CDR3 residues: CASNFKGDQPQHF. CDR3 DNA: TGTGCCAGCAATTTTAAAGGGGATCAGCCCCAGCATTTT. The gene calls are TRBV6-6 and TRBJ1-5, with TRBD1 as a possible D gene (5 bases). Germline V CDR1 and CDR2: MNHNY, SVGAGI (reference sequence). V shed 7 bases and J shed 5 bases, with 12 bases lying between them. The CDR3 length is 13 residues.

There are many counts of this clonotype. This chain links TRBV28 with TRBJ1-1; no clear D gene. This CDR3 region has 15 residues. V was shortened by 1 base and J by 4 bases, with 13 bases between the two germline ends. CDR1 MDHEN and CDR2 SYDVKM come from the germline V gene. CDR3 coding DNA: TGTGCCAGCAGTTTATTGAGGGCGCGGGGCACTGAAGCTTTCTTT. Its translation: CASSLLRARGTEAFF.

The sample holds many counts of this clonotype. This chain connects TRBV7-9 to TRBJ1-5, with D possibly matching TRBD1 (6 bases). Trimming pared 2 bases from V and 0 bases from J, leaving 23 bases between. The germline V gene encodes CDR1 SEHNR and CDR2 FQNEAQ (reference sequence). This CDR3 region has 20 residues. The CDR3 spells CASSLPRTANDLYSNQPQHF. CDR3 DNA sequence: TGTGCCAGCAGCTTACCGCGGACAGCTAATGACCTCTATAGCAATCAGCCCCAGCATTTT.

By share, this clonotype ranks as medium-sized (0.01 to 0.1%). The chain links TRBV2 to TRBJ2-7; 9 nucleotides line up with TRBD1. Germline CDR1 reads SNHLY; CDR2 reads FYNNEI. The CDR3 length is 15 residues. V shed 5 bases, J shed 0 bases, and the junction held 5 bases outside the gene matches. The CDR3 bases are TGTGCCAGCAGTTCGACAGGGGGTCCCTCCTACGAGCAGTACTTC. Protein sequence: CASSSTGGPSYEQYF.

This clonotype was picked up a small number of times. V gene TRBV3-1 combines with J gene TRBJ2-5; TRBD2 matches 10 bases. The CDR3 has 19 residues. From germline, CDR1 is LGHDT and CDR2 YNNKEL (reference sequence). V shed 11 bases and J 1 base; nucleotides not matched to a gene: 22. In DNA form, the CDR3 reads TGTGCCTCCTGCCAAGACCGTGTAAGGAGCGGGGGGGTCCAAGAGACCCAGTACTTC. Encoded protein: CASCQDRVRSGGVQETQYF.

The table lists this clonotype with many counts. The chain joins TRBV6-1 to TRBJ2-7; 10 bases fit TRBD1. V shed 6 bases and J 5 bases; nucleotides not matched to a gene: 7. CDR1 is MNHNS and CDR2 is SASEGT in the germline V gene. The CDR3 is 14 residues long. The CDR3 region has the DNA TGTGCCAGCAGACCGACAGGGGGCGCGGACGAGCAGTACTTC. It yields the protein CASRPTGGADEQYF.

This clonotype has a count of ten or more. The chain employs TRBV28 and TRBJ1-2; D is uncertain. CDR1 MDHEN and CDR2 SYDVKM come from the germline V gene. V was trimmed by 3 bases and J by 4 bases, leaving 9 bases between them. There are 13 residues in the CDR3. CDR3 DNA sequence: TGTGCCAGCAGTTTGCCCCGGACCTATGGCTACACCTTC. Protein product: CASSLPRTYGYTF.

The chain combines TRBV12-3 or TRBV12-4 with TRBJ2-7, with D uncertain. The CDR3 is 12 amino acids. Between the trimmed V and J ends, which lost 6 bases and 4 bases, there was a span of 10 bases. DNA of the CDR3: TGTGCCAGCAGCTCACAGATATACGAGCAGTACTTC. Residues: CASSSQIYEQYF.

At least ten counts were recorded for this clonotype. The chain couples TRBV9 to TRBJ2-3; 8 nucleotides match TRBD1. The trim removed 0 bases at V and 1 base at J, leaving 7 bases unmatched. The CDR3 covers 17 residues. CDR1 is SGDLS, CDR2 YYNGEE, per germline. The CDR3 DNA reads TGTGCCAGCAGCGTAGTTCCAGCAGGGGGCGGCACAGATACGCAGTATTTT. This sequence encodes CASSVVPAGGGTDTQYF. Full variable domain (rest looked up from reference TRBV9 and TRBJ2-3): DSGVTQTPKHLITATGQRVTLRCSPRSGDLSVYWYQQSLDQGLQFLIQYYNGEERAKGNILERFSAQQFPDLHSELNLSSLELGDSALYFCASSVVPAGGGTDTQYFGPGTRLTVL.

Judged by abundance, this clonotype is medium-sized (0.01 to 0.1%). The chain couples TRBV4-1 to TRBJ1-5; perhaps TRBD1 as D (6 bases). Between the trimmed V and J ends, which lost 1 base and 2 bases, there was a span of 18 bases. Germline values: CDR1 MGHRA, CDR2 YSYEKL. The CDR3 covers 18 residues. The CDR3 DNA follows: TGCGCCAGCAGCCAAGGGGGGGTGCACAGGGTTCGCAATCAGCCCCAGCATTTT. Translated: CASSQGGVHRVRNQPQHF.

The genes are TRBV20-1 and TRBJ2-1, with D possibly being TRBD2 (6 bases). This CDR3 has 15 residues. Trimming removed 3 bases at V and 0 bases at J, with 12 bases between. In germline, CDR1 is DFQATT, CDR2 SNEGSKA (reference sequence). CDR3 amino acids: CSASGHGSSYNEQFF. The CDR3, as DNA: TGCAGTGCTAGTGGCCACGGGAGCTCCTACAATGAGCAGTTCTTC.

The J gene is TRBJ1-1, the V gene TRBV2; a weak D match, TRBD1 (6 bases). This CDR3 region has 14 residues. Per germline, CDR1 SNHLY and CDR2 FYNNEI. Deletions cut 6 bases from V and 1 base from J, with 12 bases between. CDR3 coding DNA: TGTGCCAGCAGACACAGGGTTTGGAACACTGAAGCTTTCTTT. It yields the protein CASRHRVWNTEAFF.

V and J are TRBV7-8 and TRBJ1-3; no reliable D call. The germline CDR1 and CDR2 sequences are SGHVS and FQNEAQ. Trimming took 5 bases from V and 0 from J, leaving 11 bases between them. The CDR3 covers 15 residues. Written as DNA, the CDR3 is TGTGCCAGCAGCCTGACAAGGAGCTCTGGAAACACCATATATTTT. Its translation is CASSLTRSSGNTIYF.

The table lists this clonotype with a few counts. The V gene is TRBV7-9, the J gene TRBJ1-1; no clear D gene. There are 13 residues in the CDR3. Trimming took 1 base from V and 1 from J, leaving 4 bases between them. CDR1 is SEHNR and CDR2 is FQNEAQ in the germline V gene (reference sequence). The CDR3 DNA sequence: TGTGCCAGCAGCTTAGATGCGAACACTGAAGCTTTCTTT. Protein: CASSLDANTEAFF.

This clonotype showed up many times. The chain couples TRBV10-3 to TRBJ1-4; 9 nucleotides line up with TRBD1. The CDR3 length is 13 residues. The germline V gene encodes CDR1 ENHRY and CDR2 SYGVKD. Trimming took 9 bases from V and 6 from J; bases not matched to a gene: 5. CDR3 bases: TGTGCCATTCAACAGGGGGCGGATGAAAAACTGTTTTTT. Translation: CAIQQGADEKLFF.